This T cell receptor (beta chain) emerged from a study of beta chain features in type 1 diabetes. With 6 bases clipped from V and 5 bases from J, the junction kept 4 bases outside the gene matches. The germline gives CDR1 MNHEY, CDR2 SVGAGI. The CDR3 is made up of 13 amino acids. Sequenced material consisted of expressed TCRB transcripts (all of the isolated RNA was reverse transcribed). The repertoire was sequenced with immunoSEQ multiplex PCR; TCRdb's copy has only in-frame clones and lacks some. The table lists 52,000 or so clones, about 47% of them singletons. The study's findings and limits: Shorter TCRB CDR3s, moderately but significantly so, marked every one of the four CD4+ subsets in Type 1 diabetes patients. An over-representation of cells with high TCR expression could result from cDNA sequencing.

This clone was counted only a few times. Antigen specificity is unknown. The sample comprised Tregs from blood. The TCR was taken from a woman between 35 and 50 years old with type 1 diabetes. The chain carries TRBV6-5 and TRBJ2-7; 10 bases fit TRBD1. CDR3 DNA sequence: TGTGCCAGCAGACTGACAGGGGGCAACGAGCAGTACTTC. Translation gives CASRLTGGNEQYF.